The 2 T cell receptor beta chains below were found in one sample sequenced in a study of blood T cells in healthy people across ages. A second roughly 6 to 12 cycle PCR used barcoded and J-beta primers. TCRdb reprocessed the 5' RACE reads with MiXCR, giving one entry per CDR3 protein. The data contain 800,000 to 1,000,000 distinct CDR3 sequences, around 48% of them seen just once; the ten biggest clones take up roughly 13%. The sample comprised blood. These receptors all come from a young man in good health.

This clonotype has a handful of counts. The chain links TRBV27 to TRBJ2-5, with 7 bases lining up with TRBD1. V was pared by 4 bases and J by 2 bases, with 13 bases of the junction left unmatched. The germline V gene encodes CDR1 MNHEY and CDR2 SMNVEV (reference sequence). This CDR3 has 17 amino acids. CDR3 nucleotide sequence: TGTGCCAGCAGTTCCGAAGTCTATGGGACAGCGCAAGAGACCCAGTACTTC. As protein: CASSSEVYGTAQETQYF.

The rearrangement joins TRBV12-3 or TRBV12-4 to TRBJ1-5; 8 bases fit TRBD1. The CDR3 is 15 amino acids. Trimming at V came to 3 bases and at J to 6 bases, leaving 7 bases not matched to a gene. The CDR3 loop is CASSFEDRERQPQHF. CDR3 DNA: TGTGCCAGCAGTTTCGAGGACAGGGAACGTCAGCCCCAGCATTTT.